This T cell receptor beta chain was captured by sequencing in a study of T-cell reconstitution after alpha-beta-depleted transplantation in children. The CDR3 is 14 residues long. Germline CDR1 reads LGHNA; CDR2 reads YSLEER. Trimming removed 4 bases from V and 0 bases from J, with 7 bases in between. This clonotype was observed at least ten times. A library of TCRbeta sequences, prepared with unique molecular identifiers, was generated. MiXCR, applied by TCRdb to the PCR reads, yields one record per CDR3 protein. The table lists approximately 250,000 distinct CDR3 sequences, 7.5% to 10% of them singletons.

The receptor was isolated from a human donor who donated a stem cell graft to a child with SCID. The chain recombines TRBV4-3 with TRBJ1-3; no clear D. The sample was PBMCs from the stem cell graft donor, taken from the stem cell graft. The chain's CDR3 is CASSPASSGNTIYF. The CDR3, as DNA: TGCGCCAGCAGCCCCGCTAGCTCTGGAAACACCATATATTTT.